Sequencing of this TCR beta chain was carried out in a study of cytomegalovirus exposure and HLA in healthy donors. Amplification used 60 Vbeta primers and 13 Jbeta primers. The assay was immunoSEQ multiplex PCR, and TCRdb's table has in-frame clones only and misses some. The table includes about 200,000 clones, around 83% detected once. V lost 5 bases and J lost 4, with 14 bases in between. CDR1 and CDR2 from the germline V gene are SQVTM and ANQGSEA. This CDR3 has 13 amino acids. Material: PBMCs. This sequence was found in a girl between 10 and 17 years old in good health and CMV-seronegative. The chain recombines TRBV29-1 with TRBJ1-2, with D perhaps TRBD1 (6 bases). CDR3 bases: TGCAGCGTTAACCAGGGGCAGGGCTATGGCTACACCTTC. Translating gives CSVNQGQGYGYTF.